This passage covers 15 T cell receptor beta chains from one sample sequenced in a study of beta chain features in type 1 diabetes. Reverse transcription of all isolated RNA meant that expressed TCRB transcripts were sequenced. Generated by immunoSEQ multiplex PCR, the TCRdb table keeps only in-frame clones and is missing some. Of 300,000 to 450,000 clones listed, 10% to 15% were seen once; the top ten hold about 0.018%. Sequences were obtained from naive CD4+ T cells from blood. These receptor sequences come from a man aged 18 to 30 in good health.

The genes are TRBV7-2 and TRBJ2-5; TRBD1 is a possible D gene (6 bases). This CDR3 contains 13 residues. Germline CDR1 SGHTA, CDR2 FQGNSA. V was cut by 2 bases and J by 7 bases, with 11 bases left in between. The CDR3 DNA reads TGTGCCAGCAGCTTATACAGGGCGGGGACCCAGTACTTC. The encoded protein is CASSLYRAGTQYF. The variable domain in full, completed from reference TRBV7-2 and TRBJ2-5, reads GAGVSQSPSNKVTEKGKDVELRCDPISGHTALYWYRQSLGQGLEFLIYFQGNSAPDKSGLPSDRFSAERTGGSVSTLTIQRTQQEDSAVYLCASSLYRAGTQYFGPGTRLLVL.

This clone was counted between two and nine times. CDR3 region: CASSSPGEDTQYF. The CDR3 region has the DNA TGCGCCAGCAGCTCGCCAGGTGAGGATACGCAGTATTTT. The genes are TRBV5-1 and TRBJ2-3; D remains unclear. This CDR3 is 13 amino acids long. Germline CDR1 and CDR2: SGHRS and YFSETQ. V dropped 3 bases and J dropped 6 bases, with 11 bases sitting between them.

This clone was recorded many times. CDR3 nucleotide sequence: TGTGCCAGCAGCTTAGTGGATCGGGACCAGTACTTC. It yields the protein CASSLVDRDQYF. The chain is built from TRBV7-9 and TRBJ2-5; possible D gene TRBD2, 5 bases. Per germline, CDR1 SEHNR and CDR2 FQNEAQ (reference sequence). This CDR3 comprises 12 residues. The V end lost 1 base, the J end lost 10 bases, and 10 bases lay between the germline ends.

CDR3 sequence: CASSEFHLERNEQYF. CDR3 sequence (DNA): TGTGCCAGCAGTGAATTCCACCTAGAACGCAACGAGCAGTACTTC. The chain combines TRBV2 with TRBJ2-7, with D unresolved. Germline CDR1 SNHLY, CDR2 FYNNEI. V was pared by 2 bases and J by 5 bases, with 16 bases between. CDR3 length: 15 amino acids.

This clone has a handful of counts. The chain combines TRBV7-2 with TRBJ1-5, with TRBD1 as a possible D gene (6 bases). Deletions cut 5 bases from V and 4 bases from J, with 18 bases between. The germline gives CDR1 SGHTA, CDR2 FQGNSA. This CDR3 spans 16 amino acids. This CDR3 reads CASSPNRVGANQPQHF. In nucleotides, the CDR3 is TGTGCCAGCAGCCCCAACAGGGTTGGGGCGAATCAGCCCCAGCATTTT.

This sequence joins TRBV5-1 and TRBJ2-3, with 9 bases that match TRBD2. V shed 6 bases, J shed 2 bases, and the junction held 7 bases outside the gene matches. CDR3 length equals 15 residues. Germline loops: CDR1 SGHRS, CDR2 YFSETQ. CDR3 nucleotide sequence: TGCGCCAGCACCTTCACTAGCGGGCTCACAGATACGCAGTATTTT. Residues: CASTFTSGLTDTQYF.

This clone was seen a few times. This chain's CDR3 is CASSLDRDINEKLFF. The DNA for the CDR3 is TGTGCCAGCAGCTTGGACCGGGACATAAATGAAAAACTGTTTTTT. The rearrangement joins TRBV5-4 to TRBJ1-4; a possible D gene is TRBD1 (6 bases). The CDR3 extends over 15 amino acids. The germline gives CDR1 SGHNT, CDR2 YYREEE (reference sequence). Trimming left V 0 bases short and J 5 bases short, with 11 bases between. Full variable domain (remainder filled in from reference TRBV5-4 and TRBJ1-4): ETGVTQSPTHLIKTRGQQVTLRCSSQSGHNTVSWYQQALGQGPQFIFQYYREEENGRGNFPPRFSGLQFPNYSSELNVNALELDDSALYLCASSLDRDINEKLFFGSGTQLSVL.

For this clone: This may come from a read error, since a much larger clone is one base off. The same CDR3 can be traced to other DNA sequences in this sample. The chain couples TRBV7-2 to TRBJ1-5, with D possibly being TRBD1 (6 bases). Trimming took off 4 bases at V and 4 bases at J, with 8 bases between the two ends. This CDR3 is built from 13 residues. CDR1 SGHTA and CDR2 FQGNSA come from the germline V gene. The CDR3 region is CASSSQGNQPQHF. For the CDR3, the DNA is TGTGCCAGCAGCTCGCAGGGGAATCAGCCCCAGCATTTT.

V and J are TRBV4-2 and TRBJ1-1; D unclear. Looked up from germline, CDR1 is LGHNA and CDR2 is YNFKEQ. This CDR3 region has 13 residues. V dropped 0 bases and J dropped 4 bases, with 6 bases sitting between them. This chain's CDR3 is CASSQDASTEAFF. CDR3 coding DNA: TGTGCCAGCAGCCAAGATGCCAGCACTGAAGCTTTCTTT.

The V call is TRBV30, the J call TRBJ2-5; D might be TRBD2 (5 bases). CDR1 and CDR2 from the germline V gene are GTSNPN and SVGIG (reference sequence). CDR3 length: 15 amino acids. V lost 4 bases and J lost 4, with 19 bases in between. The CDR3 bases are TGTGCCTGGACCAATACGGGATCCCTCGGAGAGACCCAGTACTTC. The encoded protein is CAWTNTGSLGETQYF.

V and J are TRBV6-6 and TRBJ2-5, with D hard to call. Germline V gene lookup returns CDR1 MNHNY and CDR2 SVGAGI (reference sequence). The V gene lost 5 bases and the J gene lost 6 bases, with 7 bases spanning the gap. The CDR3 consists of 11 residues. In DNA form, the CDR3 reads TGTGCCAGCAGTATAAGCCAGACCCAGTACTTC. Encoded protein: CASSISQTQYF.

This clone occurred a few times. The chain links TRBV7-9 to TRBJ1-1, with D possibly matching TRBD1 (5 bases). Trimming stripped 5 bases from V and 3 bases from J, with 13 bases between. The length of the CDR3 is 14 residues. Per the germline V gene, CDR1 is SEHNR and CDR2 is FQNEAQ (reference sequence). CDR3 in amino acids: CASSARAGYTEAFF. The DNA for the CDR3 is TGTGCCAGCAGCGCCCGGGCAGGGTACACTGAAGCTTTCTTT.

This clone was seen more than once but under ten times. V gene TRBV7-3 combines with J gene TRBJ2-5; D perhaps matches TRBD1 (6 bases). Trimming took off 3 bases at V and 5 bases at J, with 10 bases between the two ends. CDR3 size: 13 residues. The V gene's germline CDR1 is SGHTA and CDR2 FQGTGA. The CDR3 is CASSLQGSETQYF. CDR3 DNA: TGTGCCAGCAGCTTGCAGGGGTCCGAGACCCAGTACTTC.

This clone has more than one count but fewer than ten. The V gene is TRBV9, the J gene TRBJ1-5; perhaps TRBD1 as D (6 bases). The CDR3 sequence is 15 residues long. Germline V CDR1 and CDR2: SGDLS, YYNGEE. Deletions cut 0 bases from V and 7 bases from J, with 14 bases between. The CDR3 DNA reads TGTGCCAGCAGCGTAGATGGTAGCAGGGGACAGCCCCAGCATTTT. Translated: CASSVDGSRGQPQHF.

This clone was observed a handful of times. V and J are TRBV18 and TRBJ1-6; 11 bases line up with TRBD1. V gave up 8 bases and J gave up 10 bases; unmatched junction bases: 4. There are 13 residues in the CDR3. The germline V gene encodes CDR1 KGHSH and CDR2 LQKENI. The CDR3 loop is CASGQGAESPLHF. In nucleotides, the CDR3 is TGTGCCAGCGGACAGGGGGCTGAATCACCCCTCCACTTT.